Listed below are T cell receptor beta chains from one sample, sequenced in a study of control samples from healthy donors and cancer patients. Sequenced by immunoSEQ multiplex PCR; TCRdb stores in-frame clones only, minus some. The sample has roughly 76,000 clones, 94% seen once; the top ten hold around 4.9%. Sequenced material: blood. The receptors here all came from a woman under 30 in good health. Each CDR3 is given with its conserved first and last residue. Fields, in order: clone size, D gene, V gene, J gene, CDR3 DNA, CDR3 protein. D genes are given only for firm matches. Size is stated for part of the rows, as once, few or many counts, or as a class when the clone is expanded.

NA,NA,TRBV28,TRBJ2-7,TGTGCCAGCAGCAAAAAACTCTGGGACATAGCACTCTTC,CASSKKLWDIALF
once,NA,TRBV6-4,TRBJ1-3,TGTGCCAGCAGTGAACCCAGTCGTCGGGGGTGGTGGGGAAACACCATATATTTT,CASSEPSRRGWWGNTIYF
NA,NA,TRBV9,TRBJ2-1,TGTGCCAGCAGCGTAGATCCGGACAATGAGCAGTTCTTC,CASSVDPDNEQFF
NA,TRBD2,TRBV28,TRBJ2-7,TGTGCCAGCAGCTCACTAGCGGGACCCTACGAGCAGTACTTC,CASSSLAGPYEQYF
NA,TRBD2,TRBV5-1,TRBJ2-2,TGCGCCAGCAGCGCGAGCGGACTAGCGGGATTGGCCGGGGAGCTGTTTTTT,CASSASGLAGLAGELFF
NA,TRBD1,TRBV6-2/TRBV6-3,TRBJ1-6,TGTGCCAGCAGTTACTCACCGGGACAGGGGACTTCACCCCTCCACTTT,CASSYSPGQGTSPLHF
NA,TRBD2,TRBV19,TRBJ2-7,TGTGCCACCCCAATGACCGGGACTAGCGTTGACGTGCCTTACGAGCAGTACTTC,CATPMTGTSVDVPYEQYF
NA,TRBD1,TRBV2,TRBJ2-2,TGTGCCAGCAGGTATACAGGGGCCGACACCGGGGAGCTGTTTTTT,CASRYTGADTGELFF
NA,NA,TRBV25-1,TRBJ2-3,TGTGCCAGCAGCTCACTAGCCGGGGGCACAGATACGCAGTATTTT,CASSSLAGGTDTQYF
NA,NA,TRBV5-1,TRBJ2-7,TGCGCCAGCAGCGAGCAGGGTTCCCACGAGCAGTACTTC,CASSEQGSHEQYF
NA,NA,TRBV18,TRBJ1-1,TGTGCCAGCTCACCACGAGTTTTTCGGGAGGTCGGGAACACTGAAGCTTTCTTT,CASSPRVFREVGNTEAFF
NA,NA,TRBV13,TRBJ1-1,TGTGCCAGCAGCCCTACCGGACTGCTGAACACTGAAGCTTTCTTT,CASSPTGLLNTEAFF
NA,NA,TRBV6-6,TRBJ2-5,TGTGCCAGCAGTTACTGGGCGGGGACCCAAGAGACCCAGTACTTC,CASSYWAGTQETQYF
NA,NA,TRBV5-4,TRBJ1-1,TGTGCCAGCAGTGCGGCCCTCGGGGACACTGAAGCTTTCTTT,CASSAALGDTEAFF
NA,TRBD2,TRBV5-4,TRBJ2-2,TGTGCCAGCAGTCGACCCTTAGCGGGGGTGAACACCGGGGAGCTGTTTTTT,CASSRPLAGVNTGELFF
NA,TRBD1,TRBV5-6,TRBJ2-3,TGTGCCAGCAGCCTGGGACAGGCAGATACGCAGTATTTT,CASSLGQADTQYF
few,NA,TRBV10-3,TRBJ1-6,TGTGCCATCAGTGACGACAGTTATAATTCACCCCTCCACTTT,CAISDDSYNSPLHF
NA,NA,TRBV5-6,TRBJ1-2,TGTGCCAGCAGCTTGCTTATACCTACTAACTATGGCTACACCTTC,CASSLLIPTNYGYTF
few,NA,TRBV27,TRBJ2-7,TGTGCCTCGCAGGGGACCTACGAGCAGTACTTC,CASQGTYEQYF
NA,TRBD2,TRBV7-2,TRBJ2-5,TGTGCCAGCAGCACTAGACTAGCGGGAGGGGGGGAGACCCAGTACTTC,CASSTRLAGGGETQYF
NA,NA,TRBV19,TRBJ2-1,TGTGCCAGTAGTATAGATGGAGGAAATGAGCAGTTCTTC,CASSIDGGNEQFF
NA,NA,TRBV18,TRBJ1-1,TGTGCCAGCTCACCCCTTATGAACACTGAAGCTTTCTTT,CASSPLMNTEAFF
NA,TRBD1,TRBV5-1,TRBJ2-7,TGCGCCAGCAGCGTGGGACAGGTTAACGAGCAGTACTTC,CASSVGQVNEQYF
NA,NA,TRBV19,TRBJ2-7,TGTGCCAGTAGTTTTGACAGTACCGGGTTGTACGAGCAGTACTTC,CASSFDSTGLYEQYF
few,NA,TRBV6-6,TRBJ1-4,TGTGCCAGCAGTTACTGGGAAAGGACAGCCGGGGAAAAACTGTTTTTT,CASSYWERTAGEKLFF
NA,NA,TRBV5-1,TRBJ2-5,TGCGCCAGCAGCCACCTCGGGGAGACCCAGTACTTC,CASSHLGETQYF
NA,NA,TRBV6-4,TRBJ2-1,TGTGCCAGCAGTGACTCGTTCCAGGGCTCCTACAATGAGCAGTTCTTC,CASSDSFQGSYNEQFF
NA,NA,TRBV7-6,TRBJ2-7,TGTGCCAGCAGCTTAAAGAGGGCAGGCGTTACCTACGAGCAGTACTTC,CASSLKRAGVTYEQYF
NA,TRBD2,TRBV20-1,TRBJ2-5,TGCAGTGCTAGTAGGCTAGCGGGGAACCAAGAGACCCAGTACTTC,CSASRLAGNQETQYF
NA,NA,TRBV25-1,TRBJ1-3,TGTGCCAGCAGTGAATCAACTACCGGGGGCTCTGGAAACACCATATATTTT,CASSESTTGGSGNTIYF
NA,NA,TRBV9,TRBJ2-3,TGTGCCAGCAGCGACACAGATACGCAGTATTTT,CASSDTDTQYF
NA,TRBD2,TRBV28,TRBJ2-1,TGTGCCAGCTACACGGGGGGGCCGGAGCAGTTCTTC,CASYTGGPEQFF
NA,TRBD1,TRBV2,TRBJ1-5,TGTGCCAGCAACATACAGGGGTCCCATCAGCCCCAGCATTTT,CASNIQGSHQPQHF
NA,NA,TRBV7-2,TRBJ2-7,TGTGCCAGCAGCTCCTCGGGGAGGACCCCCCGATTGGAGCAGTACTTC,CASSSSGRTPRLEQYF
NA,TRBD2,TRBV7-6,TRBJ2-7,TGTGCCAGCAGCTTAGCCTGGGGAGGGGCGGCCAACGAGCAGTACTTC,CASSLAWGGAANEQYF
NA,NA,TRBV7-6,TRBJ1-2,TGTGCCAGCAGCCGGGACACGAGGGGCTATGGCTACACCTTC,CASSRDTRGYGYTF
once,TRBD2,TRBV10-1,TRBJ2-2,TGCGCCAGCAGTGACACCTTGGGGCGGGAGGGCCTGGCGGTGGAGGTCCGGGGAGCTGTTTTT,CASSDTLGREGLAVEVRGAVF
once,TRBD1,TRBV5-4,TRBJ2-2,TGTGCCAGCAGCTTGGCCGGGACAGGCCACACCGGGGAGCTGTTTTTT,CASSLAGTGHTGELFF
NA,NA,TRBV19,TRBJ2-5,TGTGCCAGTAGTATAGGCGGAGGTCGGAGAGAGACCCAGTACTTC,CASSIGGGRRETQYF
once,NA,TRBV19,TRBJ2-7,TGTGCCAGTAGTCCCCGAATAAAGGGCGGCTACGAGCAGTACTTC,CASSPRIKGGYEQYF
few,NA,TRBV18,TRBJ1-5,TGTGCCAGCTCACCAGGGGGCAGTCAGCCCCAGCATTTT,CASSPGGSQPQHF
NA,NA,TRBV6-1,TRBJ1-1,TGTGCCAGCAGTGAAAGAAGCGACTACGCTGAAGCTTTCTTT,CASSERSDYAEAFF
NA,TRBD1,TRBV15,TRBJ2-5,TGTGCCACCAGCAGATCAGGGGGCGGGGAGACCCAGTACTTC,CATSRSGGGETQYF
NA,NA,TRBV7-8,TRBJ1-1,TGTGCCAGCAGTTCGCTGGGGTTGAACACTGAAGCTTTCTTT,CASSSLGLNTEAFF
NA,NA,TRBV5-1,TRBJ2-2,TGCGCCAGCAGCTTCGGGCAGGTCACCGGGGAGCTGTTTTTT,CASSFGQVTGELFF
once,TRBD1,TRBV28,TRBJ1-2,TGTGCCAGCAGTACCGGGACAGTGTTTCATGGCTACACCTTC,CASSTGTVFHGYTF
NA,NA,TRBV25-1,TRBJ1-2,TGTGCCAGCAGTGAATACACAGGGTTCGGTAACTATGGCTACACCTTC,CASSEYTGFGNYGYTF
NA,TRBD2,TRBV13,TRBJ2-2,TGTGCCAGCAGCTTAATCGGGCCTAGCGGGAATCCGATGGGGGAGCTGTTTTTT,CASSLIGPSGNPMGELFF
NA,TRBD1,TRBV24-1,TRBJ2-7,TGTGCCACCAGTGACCCGGGACAGGGGTACGAGCAGTACTTC,CATSDPGQGYEQYF
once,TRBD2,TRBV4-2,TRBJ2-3,TGTGCCAGCAGCCAAGAAAGGACTAGCGGGGGGGATACGCAGTATTTT,CASSQERTSGGDTQYF
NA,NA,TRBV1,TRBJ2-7,TGCACCAGCAGCCCCTCCCTCTATGCGGGGACCTACGAGCAGTACTTC,CTSSPSLYAGTYEQYF
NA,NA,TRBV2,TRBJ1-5,TGTGCCAGCAGGGACAGTAATCAGCCCCAGCATTTT,CASRDSNQPQHF
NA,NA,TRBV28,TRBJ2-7,TGTGCCAGCACCACGACGGAGGTGAACTACGAGCAGTACTTC,CASTTTEVNYEQYF
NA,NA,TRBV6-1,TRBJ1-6,TGTGCCAGCAGTGATGGGACAAGTCTTCCCAATTCACCCCTCCACTTT,CASSDGTSLPNSPLHF